This is a list of T cell receptor beta chains from one sample in a study of T cell repertoires in cytomegalovirus infection. Which antigens these TCRs recognize remains unknown. Via MiXCR, TCRdb re-called the reads, giving one row per CDR3 protein. The table lists approximately 1,000,000 distinct CDR3 sequences, about a third of them singletons. The sample here was cultured CD8+ T cells from PBMCs, taken from culture after CMV antigen stimulation. All receptors derive from a human donor in good health (CMV status not recorded). Some clones in this sample may be carry-over from other donors' samples. CDR3s include the opening cysteine and the closing phenylalanine or tryptophan. D genes are given only for firm matches. Only some rows state a clone size, as once, few, many or a class for expanded clones.

cdr3_length,d_call,clone_size,v_call,j_call,cdr3_nt,cdr3_aa
14,TRBD1,few,TRBV27,TRBJ1-2,TGTGCCAGCAGTGTGAACGACAGGGGATTTGGCTACACCTTC,CASSVNDRGFGYTF
14,-,few,TRBV6-2/TRBV6-3,TRBJ2-7,TGTGCCAGCAGCCCAACACTAGCCTCCTACGAGCAGTACTTC,CASSPTLASYEQYF
14,-,once,TRBV9,TRBJ1-1,TGTGCCAGCAGCGTAGTAGGTACCAACACTGAAGCTTTCTTT,CASSVVGTNTEAFF
16,-,-,TRBV14,TRBJ2-5,TGTGCCAGCAGCCAAGTGATTTTCCGATCAAAAGAGACCCAGTACTTC,CASSQVIFRSKETQYF
14,-,many,TRBV7-6,TRBJ2-1,TGTGCCAGCAGCTATCTGGCGGGGTCCGATGAGCAGTTCTTC,CASSYLAGSDEQFF
14,-,few,TRBV7-9,TRBJ2-7,TGTGCCAGCAGCTCGATAGGGGGTGACAACGAGCAGTACTTC,CASSSIGGDNEQYF
14,-,few,TRBV12-3/TRBV12-4,TRBJ1-2,TGTGCCAGCAGATCAGGAATTCGGGGCTATGGCTACACCTTC,CASRSGIRGYGYTF
15,-,-,TRBV2,TRBJ2-7,TGTGCCAGCAGTGATCTAGGATCGGGATCCTACGAGCAGTACTTC,CASSDLGSGSYEQYF
15,-,few,TRBV6-5,TRBJ1-4,TGTGCCAGCAGTTACTCGATTGGGATAGGCGAAAAACTGTTTTTT,CASSYSIGIGEKLFF
13,-,many,TRBV11-3,TRBJ2-1,TGTGCCAGCAGCCCCCGACAAGACAATGAGCAGTTCTTC,CASSPRQDNEQFF
13,-,many,TRBV27,TRBJ2-2,TGTGCCAGCAGCTTATCAGACACCGGGGAGCTGTTTTTT,CASSLSDTGELFF
15,-,-,TRBV7-6,TRBJ1-2,TGTGCCAGCAGCGCAAGTCTAATAGCTAACTATGGCTACACCTTC,CASSASLIANYGYTF
16,-,-,TRBV5-6,TRBJ2-1,TGTGCCAGCAGCTTGGAGGCCTTGGGCTCCTACAATGAGCAGTTCTTC,CASSLEALGSYNEQFF
13,-,few,TRBV4-2,TRBJ1-1,TGTGCCAGCAGCCAAGGTACAGGAACTGAAGCTTTCTTT,CASSQGTGTEAFF
15,TRBD1,-,TRBV6-2/TRBV6-3,TRBJ1-1,TGTGCCAGCAGCCCTGACAGGGGTTGGAAGACTGAAGCTTTCTTT,CASSPDRGWKTEAFF
13,-,few,TRBV19,TRBJ1-1,TGTGCCAGTAGCCTGACACATCGCACTGAAGCTTTCTTT,CASSLTHRTEAFF
17,TRBD2,many,TRBV7-2,TRBJ2-3,TGTGCCAGCAGCTCCGGACTAGCGGGGGGGCACGCAGATACGCAGTATTTT,CASSSGLAGGHADTQYF
13,TRBD1,few,TRBV5-1,TRBJ2-1,TGCGCCAGCAGCTTCCGGCAGGGGGATGAGCAGTTCTTC,CASSFRQGDEQFF
16,TRBD2,-,TRBV6-5,TRBJ2-1,TGTGCCAGCAGTTACGGGGGCGGGGGGGCCAGAAATGAGCAGTTCTTC,CASSYGGGGARNEQFF
15,-,many,TRBV20-1,TRBJ1-1,TGCAGTGCTCCAGGGGTGGCAGAGGTGAACACTGAAGCTTTCTTT,CSAPGVAEVNTEAFF
15,-,-,TRBV4-1,TRBJ2-7,TGCGCCAGCAGCCGCGGGACCGGGGCCGACTACGAGCAGTACTTC,CASSRGTGADYEQYF
13,TRBD1,few,TRBV12-3/TRBV12-4,TRBJ2-7,TGTGCCAGCAGTGACAGGGTCTTCTACGAGCAGTACTTC,CASSDRVFYEQYF
15,TRBD1,few,TRBV7-6,TRBJ1-1,TGTGCCAGCAGCTTAGATGACAGGGCTCCCACTGAAGCTTTCTTT,CASSLDDRAPTEAFF
13,-,-,TRBV5-6,TRBJ2-7,TGTGCCAGCAGCTGGGACTCCCCGCCAGAGCAGTACTTC,CASSWDSPPEQYF
14,-,few,TRBV5-1,TRBJ1-1,TGCGCCAGCAGCTTGGTGTCAGTGAACACTGAAGCTTTCTTT,CASSLVSVNTEAFF
18,-,many,TRBV7-2,TRBJ1-6,TGTGCCAGCAGCCGGGGGGCGCACGGTAGCTCCTATAATTCACCCCTCCACTTT,CASSRGAHGSSYNSPLHF
14,TRBD2,-,TRBV28,TRBJ2-3,TGTGCCAGCAGTGAAGCGGGGGGCGCATATACGCAGTATTTT,CASSEAGGAYTQYF
15,-,-,TRBV9,TRBJ2-1,TGTGCCAGCACCCAGTGGGACGGCCTCGGGAATGAGCAGTTCTTC,CASTQWDGLGNEQFF
16,TRBD1,-,TRBV18,TRBJ2-1,TGTGCCAGCTCACCTGTGGGACAGGGGATGTACAATGAGCAGTTCTTC,CASSPVGQGMYNEQFF
15,-,many,TRBV7-2,TRBJ2-5,TGTGCCAGCAGCTTCCCCAGGGAGGGGGGGGAGACCCAGTACTTC,CASSFPREGGETQYF
15,TRBD1,many,TRBV6-5,TRBJ1-2,TGTGCCAGCAGTTACTCGACAGGGAATTTGTATGGCTACACCTTC,CASSYSTGNLYGYTF
16,-,few,TRBV19,TRBJ2-2,TGTGCCAGTAGTATAGATCACGGGGGGCTCACCGGGGAGCTGTTTTTT,CASSIDHGGLTGELFF